This section outlines one T cell receptor beta chain sequence together with its context. Its specificity is unknown. Sequencing used immunoSEQ v3.0 at survey level. Profiling relied on immunoSEQ multiplex PCR, and the TCRdb table lists in-frame clones only, not all of them. The profile shows around 20,000 clones, 78% of them singletons. This sample stems from a study of long-term antiretroviral therapy in people with HIV. Findings and caveats of the study: ART adherence, viral resistance and therapy changes went unrecorded. Relative to control repertoires, HIV repertoires exhibited narrower CDR3 length ranges.

Inclusion required at least two post-ART and at least one pre-ART PBMC samples. The sequence was collected from a woman between 50 and 59 years old with HIV. The sequencing here drew on unsorted PBMCs, taken 0.3 years after starting antiretroviral therapy.

As DNA, the CDR3 is TGTGCCAGTACCTACTGGGAAGGGAATTCACCCCTCCACTTT. As protein: CASTYWEGNSPLHF. The chain recombines TRBV19 with TRBJ1-6; D ambiguous. The V end lost 7 bases, the J end lost 7 bases, and 14 bases lay between the germline ends. The CDR3 consists of 14 residues. Germline-derived CDR1 and CDR2 are LNHDA and SQIVND (reference sequence).